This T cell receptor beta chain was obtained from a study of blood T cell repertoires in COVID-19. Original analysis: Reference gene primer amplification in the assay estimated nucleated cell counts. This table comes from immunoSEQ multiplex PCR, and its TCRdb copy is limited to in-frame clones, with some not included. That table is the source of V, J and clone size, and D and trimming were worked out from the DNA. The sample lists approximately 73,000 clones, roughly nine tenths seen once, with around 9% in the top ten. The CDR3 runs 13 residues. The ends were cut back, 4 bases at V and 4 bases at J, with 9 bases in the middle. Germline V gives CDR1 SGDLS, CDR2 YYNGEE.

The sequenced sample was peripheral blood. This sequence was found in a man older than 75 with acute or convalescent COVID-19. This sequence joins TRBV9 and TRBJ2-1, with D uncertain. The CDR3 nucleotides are TGTGCCAGCAGCTCAACCGGTTACAATGAGCAGTTCTTC. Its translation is CASSSTGYNEQFF.